Listed below are T cell receptor beta chains from one sample, sequenced in a study of human T cells and chemical hapten exposure. TCRdb used MiXCR to reprocess the RACE reads, holding one entry per CDR3 protein. The data hold more than 95,000 distinct CDR3 sequences, with about 12% observed a single time. The sample was whole blood, taken in connection with sensitization to the hapten diphenylcyclopropenone (DPC). Every receptor here comes from a woman in her fifties or sixties with alopecia areata. Some clones in this sample may be carry-over from other donors' samples. CDR3s include the opening cysteine and the closing phenylalanine or tryptophan. The D gene is left open where the match is weak. Expanded clones get a size class; other rows say once, few or many, or leave the size out.

abundance | j_gene | v_gene | d_gene | CDR3aa | CDR3nt
few | TRBJ2-7 | TRBV6-5 | TRBD1 | CASRKGGTGGRHEQYF | TGTGCCAGCAGAAAAGGCGGGACAGGGGGAAGGCACGAGCAGTACTTC
few | TRBJ1-5 | TRBV6-1 | NA | CASSEEQEDGNQPQHF | TGTGCCAGCAGTGAAGAACAGGAGGACGGGAATCAGCCCCAGCATTTT
few | TRBJ2-7 | TRBV19 | NA | CASSIEGSYEQYF | TGTGCCAGTAGTATAGAGGGCAGCTACGAGCAGTACTTC
NA | TRBJ1-1 | TRBV29-1 | NA | CSVKRVTEAFF | TGCAGCGTTAAACGAGTCACCGAAGCTTTCTTT
NA | TRBJ1-2 | TRBV12-2 | NA | CASRLEGISTYGYTF | TGTGCAAGTCGCTTAGAAGGTATTTCGACCTATGGCTACACCTTC
NA | TRBJ1-5 | TRBV3-1 | NA | CASSQGRGKNQPQHF | TGTGCCAGCAGCCAAGGAAGGGGGAAAAATCAGCCCCAGCATTTT
few | TRBJ2-3 | TRBV28 | TRBD2 | CASRLRLAFSTDTQYF | TGTGCCAGCAGACTCCGACTAGCATTTTCCACAGATACGCAGTATTTT
NA | TRBJ1-1 | TRBV7-6 | NA | CASRGGVGFTEAFF | TGTGCCAGCAGGGGGGGCGTAGGATTCACTGAAGCTTTCTTT
NA | TRBJ2-3 | TRBV29-1 | TRBD1 | CSARRQGLQDTQYF | TGCAGCGCTCGCCGACAGGGGCTTCAAGATACGCAGTATTTT
many | TRBJ1-2 | TRBV20-1 | NA | CSVKGPYGYTF | TGCAGTGTTAAGGGGCCTTATGGCTACACCTTC
few | TRBJ2-3 | TRBV6-2/TRBV6-3 | NA | CASSYSRVVDTQYF | TGTGCCAGCAGTTACTCGAGAGTTGTGGATACGCAGTATTTT
many | TRBJ1-4 | TRBV6-6 | NA | CASSYSTEKLFF | TGTGCCAGCAGTTACTCGACTGAAAAACTGTTTTTT
few | TRBJ1-5 | TRBV7-2 | TRBD1 | CASSLWGQGNQPQHF | TGTGCCAGCAGCTTATGGGGACAGGGCAATCAGCCCCAGCATTTT
NA | TRBJ1-5 | TRBV4-1 | NA | CASSPLGNSLVLPQHF | TGCGCCAGCAGCCCCCTTGGGAACAGTTTAGTCTTACCCCAGCATTTT
many | TRBJ1-2 | TRBV5-1 | NA | CASRSLVRGGYTF | TGCGCCAGCAGATCCCTTGTACGAGGCGGCTACACCTTC
NA | TRBJ1-1 | TRBV24-1 | NA | CATGDSDTEAFF | TGTGCCACCGGCGACAGCGACACTGAAGCTTTCTTT
few | TRBJ1-1 | TRBV9 | NA | CASSVVSNTEAFF | TGTGCCAGCAGCGTAGTTTCCAACACTGAAGCTTTCTTT
NA | TRBJ2-7 | TRBV12-2 | NA | CASRLAVVGVYEQYF | TGTGCAAGTCGCTTAGCCGTGGTTGGGGTGTACGAGCAGTACTTC
many | TRBJ2-6 | TRBV20-1 | NA | CSARVGRVNSGANVLTF | TGCAGTGCTAGAGTCGGCAGGGTTAACTCTGGGGCCAACGTCCTGACTTTC
few | TRBJ1-5 | TRBV18 | NA | CASSPLDSSNQPQHF | TGTGCCAGCTCACCACTCGACAGTTCGAATCAGCCCCAGCATTTT
NA | TRBJ1-1 | TRBV7-9 | NA | CASSLGPVTEAFF | TGTGCCAGCAGCTTGGGCCCCGTGACTGAAGCTTTCTTT
few | TRBJ2-7 | TRBV29-1 | NA | CSVVLVRDNSYEQYF | TGCAGCGTTGTGTTGGTTCGGGACAACTCCTACGAGCAGTACTTC
NA | TRBJ2-3 | TRBV6-5 | NA | CASRDPDTQYF | TGTGCCAGCCGGGATCCAGATACGCAGTATTTT
NA | TRBJ2-1 | TRBV27 | NA | CASSSFAASYNEQFF | TGTGCCAGCAGTTCCTTCGCGGCCTCCTACAATGAGCAGTTCTTC
many | TRBJ1-2 | TRBV29-1 | TRBD1 | CSVDRDSPPYYGYTF | TGCAGCGTTGACCGGGACAGTCCCCCCTACTATGGCTACACCTTC
few | TRBJ1-3 | TRBV29-1 | TRBD1 | CSVRTGAGNTIYF | TGCAGCGTGAGGACAGGGGCTGGAAACACCATATATTTT
NA | TRBJ2-3 | TRBV7-8 | TRBD2 | CASSEAGFTDTQYF | TGTGCCAGCAGCGAAGCGGGATTCACAGATACGCAGTATTTT
NA | TRBJ2-7 | TRBV5-1 | NA | CASSSDGEYEQYF | TGCGCCAGCAGCTCTGACGGAGAATACGAGCAGTACTTC
NA | TRBJ2-5 | TRBV18 | TRBD2 | CASSLNSGGQETQYF | TGTGCCAGCTCACTCAATAGCGGGGGACAAGAGACCCAGTACTTC
NA | TRBJ1-4 | TRBV28 | NA | CASSPREKLFF | TGTGCCAGCAGTCCACGAGAAAAACTGTTTTTT
few | TRBJ2-1 | TRBV7-6 | NA | CASSLAYSRTYNEQFF | TGTGCCAGCAGCTTAGCTTATAGCCGGACCTACAATGAGCAGTTCTTC
few | TRBJ1-5 | TRBV28 | NA | CASTFGNQPQHF | TGTGCCAGCACCTTCGGCAATCAGCCCCAGCATTTT
NA | TRBJ2-7 | TRBV28 | TRBD2 | CASKSGGASYEQYF | TGTGCCAGCAAAAGCGGGGGGGCATCCTACGAGCAGTACTTC
many | TRBJ1-5 | TRBV18 | NA | CASSEMRPGNSNQPQHF | TGTGCCAGCTCGGAGATGAGGCCAGGGAACAGCAATCAGCCCCAGCATTTT
many | TRBJ1-6 | TRBV18 | NA | CASSPDGPNSPLHF | TGTGCCAGCTCCCCGGACGGCCCTAATTCACCCCTCCACTTT
NA | TRBJ2-2 | TRBV2 | NA | CASSDSLTGLLTGELFF | TGTGCCAGCAGTGACAGTCTTACGGGCCTTCTCACCGGGGAGCTGTTTTTT